This TCR beta chain was observed in a study of blood T cell repertoires in COVID-19. Study at large: The origin of the acute and convalescent COVID-19 samples was the United States, Italy and Spain. PBMCs, B-cell-depleted T cells, or T cells provided the cDNA or gDNA that made up the material.

The CDR3 has 16 residues. Authors' data handling: Amplification with reference gene primers provided the estimates of nucleated cell counts. Clones were sequenced by immunoSEQ multiplex PCR, and TCRdb holds only the in-frame ones, with some missing. Clonal size and the V and J genes are those of that table, whereas D and trimming came from the DNA. This sample has some 76,000 clones; around nine tenths occur once, and the top ten carry about 5.8%. The TCR comes from a human donor in a cohort sampled during active COVID-19. Sequenced: peripheral blood. The chain carries TRBV21-1 and TRBJ2-1; whether TRBD2, the table's D call, matches the DNA was not checked. TRBV21-1 is annotated as a pseudogene. CDR3 residues: CASSTQTSGGYNEQFF. In nucleotides, the CDR3 is TGTGCCAGCAGTACTCAAACTAGCGGGGGCTACAATGAGCAGTTCTTC.